This T cell receptor beta chain was sequenced for a study of Graves' ophthalmopathy and Graves' hyperthyroidism. This clonotype was seen ten or more times. The ends were cut back, 5 bases at V and 0 bases at J, with 11 bases in the middle. Per the germline V gene, CDR1 is LNHDA and CDR2 is SQIVND (reference sequence). CDR3 size: 16 residues. Hyperthyroidism patients were newly diagnosed, ill under 2 months, and aged 18 to 65 years. From RNA, the CDR3 regions of TCR beta chains were amplified and sequenced. HTBI primers primed a first-round RT-PCR, and a second-round multiplex PCR followed. TCRdb analysed the multiplex PCR reads with MiXCR anew, one entry per CDR3 protein. The sample shows over a million distinct CDR3 sequences, about 35% of them seen only once.

This sequence was found in an adult man with Graves' hyperthyroidism. J is TRBJ1-6 and V is TRBV19; D uncertain. Sequencing was performed on peripheral blood or thyroid tissue (not recorded which). The CDR3 region has the DNA TGTGCCAGTAGTGACTTACTGAGCTCCTATAATTCACCCCTCCACTTT. Amino acid sequence: CASSDLLSSYNSPLHF.